These T cell receptor beta chains were read from a single sample in a study of T cells expressing NK-cell markers. TCRdb re-called the 5' RACE reads and shows each CDR3 protein once, DNA omitted. The specimen's table records a few hundred thousand distinct CDR3 sequences. Sequencing was done on a sample of blood T cells: a sorted CD56 or NKG2C T cell subset, CD4+ or CD8+ T cells, or bulk PBMC T cells (not recorded which). The source of these receptors is a man between 18 and 69 years old in good health. Each CDR3 is given with its conserved first and last residue. Fields, in order: V gene, J gene, CDR3 protein.

V gene: TRBV18
J gene: TRBJ1-5
CDR3 protein: CASSRTGGGSNQPQHF

V gene: TRBV29-1
J gene: TRBJ1-1
CDR3 protein: CSVVAGQGRTEAFF

V gene: TRBV7-2
J gene: TRBJ2-2
CDR3 protein: CASSLKGGGTGELFF

V gene: TRBV10-3
J gene: TRBJ1-6
CDR3 protein: CATAGQNNSPLHF

V gene: TRBV5-1
J gene: TRBJ2-1
CDR3 protein: CASSLAQGVSEQFF

V gene: TRBV11-2
J gene: TRBJ2-3
CDR3 protein: CASSLDPGHNTDTQYF

V gene: TRBV6-1
J gene: TRBJ1-6
CDR3 protein: CASSPQPQGGSPLHF

V gene: TRBV12-3/TRBV12-4
J gene: TRBJ2-7
CDR3 protein: CASSQDGYTYEQYF

V gene: TRBV20-1
J gene: TRBJ2-3
CDR3 protein: CSADSGGAGDTQYF

V gene: TRBV28
J gene: TRBJ2-7
CDR3 protein: CASSLTSGGVYEQYF

V gene: TRBV12-3/TRBV12-4
J gene: TRBJ2-7
CDR3 protein: CASSLKSRAPYEQYF

V gene: TRBV15
J gene: TRBJ1-5
CDR3 protein: CATSGRGGVQPQHF

V gene: TRBV5-4
J gene: TRBJ2-7
CDR3 protein: CASSPGGQGRYEQYF

V gene: TRBV11-2
J gene: TRBJ2-3
CDR3 protein: CASSLSGGPFGTQYF

V gene: TRBV5-5
J gene: TRBJ2-1
CDR3 protein: CASSLWTGGHEQFF

V gene: TRBV4-1
J gene: TRBJ2-1
CDR3 protein: CASSQAFKGGLSEQFF

V gene: TRBV29-1
J gene: TRBJ2-2
CDR3 protein: CSAEQGSNTGELFF

V gene: TRBV20-1
J gene: TRBJ2-3
CDR3 protein: CSARLAGLSTDTQYF

V gene: TRBV7-2
J gene: TRBJ2-5
CDR3 protein: CASTVGGGNQETQYF

V gene: TRBV7-2
J gene: TRBJ2-1
CDR3 protein: CASSLPSGLAGGEQFF